The source of this TCR beta chain is a study of T-cell memory formation after mild COVID-19. Turning to the study itself: There were largely donor-specific TCR clusters. Study-wide points: Balance between CD4 and CD8 was seen in clones contracting day 15 to 85, and a CD4+ lean was seen in later expanders.

As to this clonotype: Its matching antigen is unknown.

Amplification by 5'RACE using constant-segment primers produced TCR alpha and TCR beta cDNA libraries that carried sample barcodes and UMIs. TCRdb processed the 5' RACE reads anew with MiXCR; each CDR3 protein has one entry. The table has about 200,000 distinct CDR3 sequences, about 17% seen once. CDR1 MNHEY and CDR2 SVGEGT come from the germline V gene. V gave up 2 bases and J gave up 7 bases; unmatched junction bases: 9. The CDR3 runs to 16 residues. The sequencing input was PBMCs or a T cell subset sorted from them (not recorded which). This TCR was recovered from an adult woman who had mild COVID-19 (a few samples of this study predate the infection). Cell type and time point are not known. The chain couples TRBV6-2 or TRBV6-3 to TRBJ2-3; TRBD2 matches at 10 bases. CDR3 loop: CASSYVRSGGAYTQYF. In nucleotides, the CDR3 is TGTGCCAGCAGTTACGTCCGCAGCGGGGGGGCCTATACGCAGTATTTT.